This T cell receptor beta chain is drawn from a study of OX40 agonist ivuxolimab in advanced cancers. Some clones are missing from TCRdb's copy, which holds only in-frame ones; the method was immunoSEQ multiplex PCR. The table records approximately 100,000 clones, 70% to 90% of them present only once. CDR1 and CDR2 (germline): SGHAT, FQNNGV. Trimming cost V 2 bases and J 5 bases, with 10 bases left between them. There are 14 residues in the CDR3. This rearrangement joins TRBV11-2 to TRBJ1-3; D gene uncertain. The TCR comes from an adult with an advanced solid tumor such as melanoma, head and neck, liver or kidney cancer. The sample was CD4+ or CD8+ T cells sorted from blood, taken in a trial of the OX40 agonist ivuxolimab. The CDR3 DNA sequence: TGTGCCAGCAGCTTATCTAGAGTTAGAAACACCATATATTTT. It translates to CASSLSRVRNTIYF. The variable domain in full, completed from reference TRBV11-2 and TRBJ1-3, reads EAGVAQSPRYKIIEKRQSVAFWCNPISGHATLYWYQQILGQGPKLLIQFQNNGVVDDSQLPKDRFSAERLKGVDSTLKIQPAKLEDSAVYLCASSLSRVRNTIYFGEGSWLTVV.